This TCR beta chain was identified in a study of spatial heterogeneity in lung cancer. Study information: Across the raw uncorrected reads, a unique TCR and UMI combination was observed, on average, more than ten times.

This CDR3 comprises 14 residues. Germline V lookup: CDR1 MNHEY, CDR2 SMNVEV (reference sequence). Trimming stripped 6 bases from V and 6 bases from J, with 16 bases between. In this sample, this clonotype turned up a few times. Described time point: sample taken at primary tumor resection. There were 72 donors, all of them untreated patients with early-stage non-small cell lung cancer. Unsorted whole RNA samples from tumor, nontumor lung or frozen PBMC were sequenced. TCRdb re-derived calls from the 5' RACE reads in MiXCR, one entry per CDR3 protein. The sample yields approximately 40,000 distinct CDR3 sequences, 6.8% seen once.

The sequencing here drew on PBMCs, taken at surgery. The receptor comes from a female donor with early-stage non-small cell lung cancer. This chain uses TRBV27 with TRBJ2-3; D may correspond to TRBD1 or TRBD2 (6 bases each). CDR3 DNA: TGTGCCAGCAGCCTCGGGCTGGGGGGCGATACGCAGTATTTT. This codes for CASSLGLGGDTQYF.